This is a list of T cell receptor beta chains from one sample in a study of cytomegalovirus exposure and HLA in healthy donors. This table comes from immunoSEQ multiplex PCR, and its TCRdb copy is limited to in-frame clones, with some not included. Counted here are about 80,000 clones, approximately 60% occurring once; the ten biggest clones make up 3.5% to 4.5%. Sequencing used PBMCs. Receptors originate from a male donor in good health and CMV-seropositive. The CDR3 runs from the conserved cysteine through the conserved F or W. Each record gives: V gene, D gene, clone size, J gene, CDR3 DNA, CDR3 protein. The D gene is left open where the match is weak. Not every row has a clone size; where given, it reads once, few, many or a size class.

v_gene: TRBV7-3; d_gene: .; abundance: .; j_gene: TRBJ2-3; CDR3nt: TGTGCCAGCAGCTACGGGGATACGCAGTATTTT; CDR3aa: CASSYGDTQYF
v_gene: TRBV13; d_gene: TRBD1; abundance: .; j_gene: TRBJ2-7; CDR3nt: TGTGCCAGCAGCTTAGGAGGGACAGGGGCCGGGTACGACTACGAGCAGTACTTC; CDR3aa: CASSLGGTGAGYDYEQYF
v_gene: TRBV14; d_gene: .; abundance: .; j_gene: TRBJ1-6; CDR3nt: TGTGCCAGCAGCAGAGAGGGCCGGGCCGACGGGGGTTCACCCCTCCACTTT; CDR3aa: CASSREGRADGGSPLHF
v_gene: TRBV6-4; d_gene: .; abundance: once; j_gene: TRBJ2-1; CDR3nt: TGTGCCAGCAGCCAAAATTCGGGGGAGCAGTTCTTC; CDR3aa: CASSQNSGEQFF
v_gene: TRBV28; d_gene: TRBD1; abundance: .; j_gene: TRBJ1-2; CDR3nt: TGTGCCAGCAGTCCAGGGACAGTCTATGGCTACACCTTC; CDR3aa: CASSPGTVYGYTF
v_gene: TRBV6-5; d_gene: .; abundance: few; j_gene: TRBJ1-5; CDR3nt: TGTGCCAGCAGTTCTCGACCCGTCAAAAGGAGTCAGCCCCAGCATTTT; CDR3aa: CASSSRPVKRSQPQHF
v_gene: TRBV19; d_gene: .; abundance: .; j_gene: TRBJ2-6; CDR3nt: TGTGCCAGTAGTATAGGTACCTCTGGGGCCAACGTCCCGACTTTC; CDR3aa: CASSIGTSGANVPTF
v_gene: TRBV18; d_gene: TRBD1; abundance: .; j_gene: TRBJ2-3; CDR3nt: TGTGCCAGCTCACCAAAGGGACAGATCCCCAAAGATACGCAGTATTTT; CDR3aa: CASSPKGQIPKDTQYF
v_gene: TRBV19; d_gene: .; abundance: .; j_gene: TRBJ2-4; CDR3nt: TGTGCCACCAGAAGTCAGGGGCTTGGGGGCATTCAGTACTTC; CDR3aa: CATRSQGLGGIQYF
v_gene: TRBV5-5; d_gene: .; abundance: .; j_gene: TRBJ2-5; CDR3nt: TGTGCCAGCAGCTTAGAACAGGGTGGTCAAGAGACCCAGTACTTC; CDR3aa: CASSLEQGGQETQYF
v_gene: TRBV7-2; d_gene: TRBD1; abundance: once; j_gene: TRBJ1-2; CDR3nt: TGTGCCAGCAGCTTAGCTTGGGGACAGAACTATGGCTACACCTTC; CDR3aa: CASSLAWGQNYGYTF
v_gene: TRBV9; d_gene: TRBD2; abundance: .; j_gene: TRBJ2-7; CDR3nt: TGTGCCAGCAGCTTCCGGACTAGACTCAGCTTACCTTCCTACGAGCAGTACTTC; CDR3aa: CASSFRTRLSLPSYEQYF
v_gene: TRBV11-1; d_gene: TRBD1; abundance: once; j_gene: TRBJ2-6; CDR3nt: TGTGCCAGCAGGGGATTACAGGGGCCCCGCTCTGGGGCCAACGTCCTGACTTTC; CDR3aa: CASRGLQGPRSGANVLTF
v_gene: TRBV5-1; d_gene: TRBD2; abundance: few; j_gene: TRBJ2-1; CDR3nt: TGCGCCAGCAGTTCCGGGACTAGCTCCTACAATGAGCAGTTCTTC; CDR3aa: CASSSGTSSYNEQFF
v_gene: TRBV27; d_gene: .; abundance: few; j_gene: TRBJ1-2; CDR3nt: TGTGCCAGCAGTTTCCGGCGGAACTATGGCTACACCTTC; CDR3aa: CASSFRRNYGYTF
v_gene: TRBV9; d_gene: .; abundance: once; j_gene: TRBJ2-1; CDR3nt: TGTGCCAGCAGCGTAGACTTCAATGAGCAGTTCTTC; CDR3aa: CASSVDFNEQFF
v_gene: TRBV19; d_gene: .; abundance: once; j_gene: TRBJ2-5; CDR3nt: TGTGCCAGTAGTATAGCCGGGGGAGGCGAGACCCAGTACTTC; CDR3aa: CASSIAGGGETQYF
v_gene: TRBV19; d_gene: .; abundance: few; j_gene: TRBJ1-1; CDR3nt: TGTGCCAGTAGTATAGTCCCTTCGGGTAACACTGAAGCTTTCTTT; CDR3aa: CASSIVPSGNTEAFF
v_gene: TRBV4-1; d_gene: TRBD1; abundance: .; j_gene: TRBJ1-1; CDR3nt: TGCGCCAGCAGCCCGACAGGGGATGGGTATTCTGAAGCTTTCTTT; CDR3aa: CASSPTGDGYSEAFF
v_gene: TRBV28; d_gene: .; abundance: .; j_gene: TRBJ1-5; CDR3nt: TGTGCCAGCAGTTTGGGGCAGTTCAATCAGCCCCAGCATTTT; CDR3aa: CASSLGQFNQPQHF
v_gene: TRBV15; d_gene: .; abundance: .; j_gene: TRBJ1-5; CDR3nt: TGTGCCACCAGCAGAAGCAGGGATCAGCCCCAGCATTTT; CDR3aa: CATSRSRDQPQHF
v_gene: TRBV18; d_gene: .; abundance: .; j_gene: TRBJ1-5; CDR3nt: TGTGCCAGCTCACCAGCCCGGGATAGCAATCAGCCCCAGCATTTT; CDR3aa: CASSPARDSNQPQHF
v_gene: TRBV27; d_gene: TRBD1; abundance: .; j_gene: TRBJ1-2; CDR3nt: TGTGCCAGCAGTTTGAGGGGGCCTGGCTATGGCTACACCTTC; CDR3aa: CASSLRGPGYGYTF
v_gene: TRBV15; d_gene: .; abundance: many; j_gene: TRBJ2-3; CDR3nt: TGTGCCACCCCCCGGGGGAGGACAGATACGCAGTATTTT; CDR3aa: CATPRGRTDTQYF
v_gene: TRBV4-1; d_gene: TRBD1; abundance: few; j_gene: TRBJ2-7; CDR3nt: TGCGCCAGCAGCCCACCGGGGGACAGGGGGACCTACGAGCAGTACTTC; CDR3aa: CASSPPGDRGTYEQYF
v_gene: TRBV18; d_gene: TRBD2; abundance: .; j_gene: TRBJ2-2; CDR3nt: TGTGCCAGCTCACCATCCATAGCGGGTAACACCGGGGAGCTGTTTTTT; CDR3aa: CASSPSIAGNTGELFF
v_gene: TRBV6-1; d_gene: .; abundance: .; j_gene: TRBJ2-7; CDR3nt: TGTGCCAGCAGTGAAAGGATCGGAGGGTTCTACGAGCAGTACTTC; CDR3aa: CASSERIGGFYEQYF
v_gene: TRBV6-5; d_gene: TRBD1; abundance: once; j_gene: TRBJ1-2; CDR3nt: TGTGCCAGCAGTCCGGACAGGGCACGGTATGGCTACCCCTTC; CDR3aa: CASSPDRARYGYPF
v_gene: TRBV5-1; d_gene: TRBD1; abundance: few; j_gene: TRBJ1-5; CDR3nt: TGCGCCAGCAGCTTGGATTTAGGGGGCGGACAGCCCCAGCATTTT; CDR3aa: CASSLDLGGGQPQHF
v_gene: TRBV7-9; d_gene: TRBD1; abundance: .; j_gene: TRBJ2-1; CDR3nt: TGTGCCAGCAGCCTACCCGGGGACAGGCAGTTCTTC; CDR3aa: CASSLPGDRQFF
v_gene: TRBV5-1; d_gene: .; abundance: .; j_gene: TRBJ1-2; CDR3nt: TGCGCCAGCAGCTTGGAGACAGGTTCTAACTATGGCTACACCTTC; CDR3aa: CASSLETGSNYGYTF
v_gene: TRBV29-1; d_gene: TRBD2; abundance: few; j_gene: TRBJ2-2; CDR3nt: TGCAGCGTTGCGGGCTCCGGGACTATGAACACCGGGGAGCTGTTTTTT; CDR3aa: CSVAGSGTMNTGELFF
v_gene: TRBV7-6; d_gene: TRBD1; abundance: .; j_gene: TRBJ2-2; CDR3nt: TGTGCCAGCAGCTTTAGACAGGGGGCAGTAACCGGGGAGCTGTTTTTT; CDR3aa: CASSFRQGAVTGELFF
v_gene: TRBV7-8; d_gene: .; abundance: few; j_gene: TRBJ2-7; CDR3nt: TGTGCCAGCAGCTTAGATCCGAGTCTGGTACCGGGGCAGTACTTC; CDR3aa: CASSLDPSLVPGQYF
v_gene: TRBV6-6; d_gene: TRBD1; abundance: .; j_gene: TRBJ1-5; CDR3nt: TGTGCCAGCAGTCTACCGGACAGGGTAAATCAGCCCCAGCATTTT; CDR3aa: CASSLPDRVNQPQHF
v_gene: TRBV5-6; d_gene: TRBD1; abundance: few; j_gene: TRBJ1-5; CDR3nt: TGTGCCAGCACTAGGGGACAGGGGTCGCAGCCCCAGCATTTT; CDR3aa: CASTRGQGSQPQHF
v_gene: TRBV9; d_gene: TRBD2; abundance: .; j_gene: TRBJ2-1; CDR3nt: TGTGCCAGCAGCGTAGGACTAGCGGGGGGCCCAGATGGTGAGCAGTTCTTC; CDR3aa: CASSVGLAGGPDGEQFF
v_gene: TRBV18; d_gene: .; abundance: .; j_gene: TRBJ2-5; CDR3nt: TGTGCCAGCTCACCACAGGGGTGGGAGACCCAGTACTTC; CDR3aa: CASSPQGWETQYF
v_gene: TRBV19; d_gene: .; abundance: .; j_gene: TRBJ1-5; CDR3nt: TGTGCCAGTAGTCAGGGCTTCTTGTCCCAGCATTTT; CDR3aa: CASSQGFLSQHF
v_gene: TRBV21-1; d_gene: .; abundance: .; j_gene: TRBJ2-7; CDR3nt: TGTGCCAGCAGCGGACGGACTCCCCCGGCCTACGAGCAGTACTTC; CDR3aa: CASSGRTPPAYEQYF
v_gene: TRBV19; d_gene: TRBD2; abundance: .; j_gene: TRBJ2-1; CDR3nt: TGTGCCAGTAGTATCGGACCACTCCGGGGGGGCCGCGAGCAGTTCTTC; CDR3aa: CASSIGPLRGGREQFF
v_gene: TRBV7-2; d_gene: .; abundance: .; j_gene: TRBJ1-6; CDR3nt: TGTGCCAGCAATCAATCAGGGGAAACCAAAAATTCACCCCTCCACTTT; CDR3aa: CASNQSGETKNSPLHF
v_gene: TRBV30; d_gene: .; abundance: few; j_gene: TRBJ1-4; CDR3nt: TGTGTCGTGGACATGGGACACATTAATGAAAAACTGTTTTTT; CDR3aa: CVVDMGHINEKLFF
v_gene: TRBV4-1; d_gene: TRBD1; abundance: few; j_gene: TRBJ1-3; CDR3nt: TGCGCCAGCAGCCACCCGGGACAGGGAAACACCATATATTTT; CDR3aa: CASSHPGQGNTIYF
v_gene: TRBV21-1; d_gene: .; abundance: few; j_gene: TRBJ2-6; CDR3nt: TGTGCCGCCGGGGGGTCCTCTGGGGCCAACGTCCTGACTTTC; CDR3aa: CAAGGSSGANVLTF
v_gene: TRBV6-5; d_gene: TRBD1; abundance: .; j_gene: TRBJ1-2; CDR3nt: TGTGCCAGCACCCGCCGGGACAGCTATGGCTACACCTTC; CDR3aa: CASTRRDSYGYTF
v_gene: TRBV5-8; d_gene: .; abundance: once; j_gene: TRBJ2-2; CDR3nt: TGTGCCAGCGGGATCAGGGTGGCCGGGGAGCTGTTTTTT; CDR3aa: CASGIRVAGELFF
v_gene: TRBV25-1; d_gene: .; abundance: .; j_gene: TRBJ1-4; CDR3nt: TGTGCCAGCAGTGAAGGGGGCGATCCTAATGAAAAACTGTTTTTT; CDR3aa: CASSEGGDPNEKLFF
v_gene: TRBV19; d_gene: .; abundance: .; j_gene: TRBJ2-5; CDR3nt: TGTGCCAGTAGTATCAACAGGGTAGAGACCCAGTACTTC; CDR3aa: CASSINRVETQYF
v_gene: TRBV11-2; d_gene: TRBD2; abundance: .; j_gene: TRBJ2-5; CDR3nt: TGTGCCAGCAGCCTAGGGACTAGCGGGAGTGAAATAGAGACCCAGTACTTC; CDR3aa: CASSLGTSGSEIETQYF
v_gene: TRBV9; d_gene: TRBD1; abundance: few; j_gene: TRBJ2-7; CDR3nt: TGTGCCAGCAGCCTCGGGACAGGATCTTCCTACGAGCAGTACTTC; CDR3aa: CASSLGTGSSYEQYF
v_gene: TRBV19; d_gene: .; abundance: few; j_gene: TRBJ2-4; CDR3nt: TGTGCCAGTAGTCCAGAGAGAGGGGACATAAACATTCAGTACTTC; CDR3aa: CASSPERGDINIQYF
v_gene: TRBV28; d_gene: TRBD1; abundance: .; j_gene: TRBJ2-2; CDR3nt: TGTGCCAGCAGTTTAGGGCAGGGGGTTAGCACCGGGGAGCTGTTTTTT; CDR3aa: CASSLGQGVSTGELFF